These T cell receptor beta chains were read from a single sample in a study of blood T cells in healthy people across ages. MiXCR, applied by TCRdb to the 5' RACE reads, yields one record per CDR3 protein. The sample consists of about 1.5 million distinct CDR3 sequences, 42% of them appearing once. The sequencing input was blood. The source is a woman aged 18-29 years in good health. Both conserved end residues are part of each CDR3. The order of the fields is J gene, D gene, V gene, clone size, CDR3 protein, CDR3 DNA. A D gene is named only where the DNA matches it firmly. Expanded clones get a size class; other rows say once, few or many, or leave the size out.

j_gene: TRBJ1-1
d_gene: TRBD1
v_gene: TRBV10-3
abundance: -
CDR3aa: CAISDPRDRGQGNTEAFF
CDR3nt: TGTGCCATCAGTGACCCCAGGGACAGGGGGCAGGGGAACACTGAAGCTTTCTTT

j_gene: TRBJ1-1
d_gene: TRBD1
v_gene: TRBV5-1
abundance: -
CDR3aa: CASTRGGGYTEAFF
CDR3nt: TGCGCCAGCACCCGGGGAGGGGGCTACACTGAAGCTTTCTTT

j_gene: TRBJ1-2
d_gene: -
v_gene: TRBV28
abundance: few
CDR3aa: CASSGWGIYGYTF
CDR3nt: TGTGCCAGCAGTGGGTGGGGGATCTATGGCTACACCTTC

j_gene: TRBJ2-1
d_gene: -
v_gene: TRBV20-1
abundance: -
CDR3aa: CSAGRIGKNNEQFF
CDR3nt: TGCAGTGCGGGACGGATAGGGAAGAACAATGAGCAGTTCTTC

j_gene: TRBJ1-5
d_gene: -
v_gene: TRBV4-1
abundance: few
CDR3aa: CASSQVQGSAQPQHF
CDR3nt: TGCGCCAGCAGCCAAGTACAGGGTTCCGCGCAGCCCCAGCATTTT

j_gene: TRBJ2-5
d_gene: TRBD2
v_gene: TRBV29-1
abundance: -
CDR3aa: CSVMVAGPMEIQYF
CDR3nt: TGCAGTGTGATGGTAGCGGGCCCGATGGAGATCCAGTACTTC

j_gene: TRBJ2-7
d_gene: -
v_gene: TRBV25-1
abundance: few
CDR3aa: CASSEIGLSYEQYF
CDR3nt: TGTGCCAGCAGTGAAATTGGGCTTTCCTACGAGCAGTACTTC

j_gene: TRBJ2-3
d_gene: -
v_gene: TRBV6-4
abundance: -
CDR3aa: CASSDSGGGSTDTQYF
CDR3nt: TGTGCCAGCAGTGACTCAGGGGGGGGAAGCACAGATACGCAGTATTTT

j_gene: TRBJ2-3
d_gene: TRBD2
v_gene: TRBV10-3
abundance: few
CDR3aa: CAISASGLAGTDTQYF
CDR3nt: TGTGCCATCAGTGCCTCGGGACTAGCGGGCACAGATACGCAGTATTTT

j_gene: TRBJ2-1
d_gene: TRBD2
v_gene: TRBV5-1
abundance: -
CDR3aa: CASRPTSGINNEQFF
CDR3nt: TGCGCCAGCAGGCCTACTAGCGGGATAAACAATGAGCAGTTCTTC

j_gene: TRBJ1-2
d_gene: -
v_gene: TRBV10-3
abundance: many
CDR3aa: CAISTDDNYGYTF
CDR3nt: TGTGCCATCAGTACCGATGATAACTATGGCTACACCTTC

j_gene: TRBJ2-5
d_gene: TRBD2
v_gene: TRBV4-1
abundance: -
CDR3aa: CASSQKGTSGRLGNEQYF
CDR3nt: TGCGCCAGCAGCCAAAAGGGGACTAGCGGGAGGTTAGGCAATGAGCAGTACTTC

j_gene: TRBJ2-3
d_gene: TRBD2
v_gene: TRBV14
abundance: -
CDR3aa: CASSQYPGLAVSDTQYF
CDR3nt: TGTGCCAGCAGCCAATATCCGGGACTAGCGGTCTCAGATACGCAGTATTTT

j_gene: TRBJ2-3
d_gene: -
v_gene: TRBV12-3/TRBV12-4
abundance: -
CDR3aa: CASRRTDAQYF
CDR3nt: TGTGCCAGCCGGCGCACAGATGCGCAATATTTT

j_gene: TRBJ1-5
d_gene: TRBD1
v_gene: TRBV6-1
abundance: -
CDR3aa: CASRISTGGRFVLQPQHF
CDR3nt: TGTGCCAGCAGAATCTCGACAGGGGGCAGGTTTGTCTTACAGCCCCAGCATTTT

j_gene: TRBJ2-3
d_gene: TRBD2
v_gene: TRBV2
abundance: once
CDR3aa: CASSEAGTRLGDTQYF
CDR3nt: TGTGCCAGCAGCGAAGCAGGGACTAGGTTGGGTGATACGCAGTATTTT

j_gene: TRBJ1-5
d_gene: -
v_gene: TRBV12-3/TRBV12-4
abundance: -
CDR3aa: CASTTGGTKGSNQPQHF
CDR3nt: TGTGCCAGCACCACGGGGGGAACGAAGGGTAGCAATCAGCCCCAGCATTTT

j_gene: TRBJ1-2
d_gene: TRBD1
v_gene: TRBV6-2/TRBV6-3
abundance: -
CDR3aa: CASSPTGTGSAGYTF
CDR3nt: TGTGCCAGCAGTCCCACCGGGACAGGGTCAGCCGGCTACACCTTC

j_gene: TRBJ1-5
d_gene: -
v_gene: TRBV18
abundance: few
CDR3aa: CASSPGVAGIHQPQHF
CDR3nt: TGTGCCAGCTCTCCCGGGGTGGCTGGGATCCATCAGCCCCAGCATTTT

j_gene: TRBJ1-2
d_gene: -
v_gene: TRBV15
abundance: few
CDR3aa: CATSRDSLGAGTYGYTF
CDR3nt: TGTGCCACCAGCAGAGATAGTTTAGGGGCAGGGACTTATGGCTACACCTTC

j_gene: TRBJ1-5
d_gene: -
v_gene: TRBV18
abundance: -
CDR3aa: CASSPLEGAHQPQHF
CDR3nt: TGTGCCAGCTCACCACTGGAAGGAGCTCATCAGCCCCAGCATTTT

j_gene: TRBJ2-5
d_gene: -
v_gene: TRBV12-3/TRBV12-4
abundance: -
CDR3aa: CASRPTGAGEETQYF
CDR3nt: TGTGCCAGCAGACCGACGGGGGCAGGAGAAGAGACCCAGTACTTC

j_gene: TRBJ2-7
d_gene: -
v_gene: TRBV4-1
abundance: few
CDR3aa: CASSHPGPNEQYF
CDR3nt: TGCGCCAGCAGCCACCCAGGGCCAAACGAGCAGTACTTC